This TCR beta chain was captured by sequencing in a study of T cells in Graves' hyperthyroidism and ophthalmopathy. This CDR3 region has 14 residues. V lost 5 bases to trimming and J lost 5 bases; unmatched junction nucleotides: 2. In this sample, this clonotype turned up many times. TCR beta CDR3 regions were amplified from RNA. HTBI primers were used for first-round RT-PCR of the TCR CDR3. Using its own MiXCR run on the multiplex PCR reads, TCRdb lists one record per CDR3 protein. The table includes around 690,000 distinct CDR3 sequences, approximately 15% detected once. Participants, patients aged 18 to 65, had newly diagnosed hyperthyroidism with a duration under 2 months.

The sequence was collected from a middle-aged man with Graves' hyperthyroidism. The rearrangement links TRBV12-3 or TRBV12-4 to TRBJ2-1; the match to TRBD2 covers 11 bases. The material sequenced was blood. CDR3 DNA: TGTGCCAGCAGTGGGACTAGCGGAAACAATGAGCAGTTCTTC. This translates into CASSGTSGNNEQFF.